Below, 18 T cell receptor beta chains from the same sample are listed, as sequenced in a study of blood T cells in healthy people across ages (dated by TCRdb to about 2015). Receptors were amplified or captured by 5' RACE. A second PCR of roughly 6 to 11 cycles was run with a J-beta primer mix and a sample-barcoded 5' primer. TCRdb passed the public sequencing reads through fastp at Q25 and MiXCR, retaining productive beta sequences. Rows with a matching CDR3 protein are joined into one entry that keeps the most common DNA and genes. The sample contains roughly 1.9 million distinct CDR3 sequences, roughly two fifths of them found a single time. 20% to 25% of the sample lies in the top ten. The sample comprised blood. The origin of the receptors is a human donor in good health.

This chain links TRBV5-1 with TRBJ2-3; D uncertain. Germline V gives CDR1 SGHRS, CDR2 YFSETQ. Trimming left V 0 bases short and J 1 base short, with 9 bases between. The length of the CDR3 is 15 residues. The DNA of the CDR3 is TGCGCCAGCAGCTTGGCTCCATTACGCACAGATACGCAGTATTTT. The encoded protein is CASSLAPLRTDTQYF.

This clonotype was observed a handful of times. The chain carries TRBV27 and TRBJ2-4; 8 bases line up with TRBD2. The J call may be faulty, since TRBJ2-7 better matches the DNA end. Germline V gene data show CDR1 as MNHEY and CDR2 as SMNVEV (reference sequence). The CDR3 is 14 amino acids. In DNA, the CDR3 is TGTGCCAGCAGTATCGCGCAGCGGGGGTACGAGCAGTACTTC. Protein product: CASSIAQRGYEQYF.

The gene calls are TRBV7-9 and TRBJ1-2, with 8 bases fitting TRBD1. Trimming removed 5 bases from V and 4 bases from J; junction bases left unmatched: 18. CDR3 size: 18 residues. Germline CDR1 is SEHNR and CDR2 is FQNEAQ (reference sequence). In DNA, the CDR3 is TGTGCCAGCAGCCCCTCCCGGGACAGGAGAGTCGGGAGCTATGGCTACACCTTC. Its protein is CASSPSRDRRVGSYGYTF.

This clonotype has more than one count but fewer than ten. The CDR3 nucleotides are TGTGCCAGCAGACGGACAGGGGGAAGCGATGAGCAGTTCTTC. Its protein is CASRRTGGSDEQFF. The chain combines TRBV2 with TRBJ2-1; 10 bases agree with TRBD1. This CDR3 spans 14 amino acids. The germline CDR1 and CDR2 sequences are SNHLY and FYNNEI. The ends lost 6 bases at V and 8 bases at J; junction bases unmatched: 7.

V is TRBV7-9 and J is TRBJ2-5; D uncertain. V dropped 5 bases and J dropped 4 bases, with 14 bases sitting between them. There are 14 residues in the CDR3. Germline V gives CDR1 SEHNR, CDR2 FQNEAQ (reference sequence). CDR3 nucleotides: TGTGCCAGCAGCCTGACAAGGTCGATAGAGACCCAGTACTTC. It specifies CASSLTRSIETQYF.

This clonotype was observed once. The J gene is TRBJ1-5, the V gene TRBV28; 8 nucleotides match TRBD1. Germline CDR1 and CDR2: MDHEN and SYDVKM. J gave up 2 bases and V 5 bases, and 8 bases lay outside the gene matches. The CDR3 loop spans 16 amino acids. The CDR3 DNA sequence: TGTGCCAGCAGTGCCGTCAGGGGGCGCGGCAATCAGCCCCAGCATTTT. This translates into CASSAVRGRGNQPQHF.

The chain employs TRBV12-3 or TRBV12-4 and TRBJ1-1; 8 nucleotides match TRBD1. The CDR3 covers 14 residues. V trimming: 4 bases; J trimming: 6 bases; junction bases outside the gene matches: 7. The CDR3 nucleotides read TGTGCCAGCAGTTCTCAGGGGGCAAGGGCTGAAGCTTTCTTT. It is translated as CASSSQGARAEAFF.

This chain links TRBV5-1 with TRBJ1-2; 9 bases line up with TRBD1. The CDR3 contains 17 residues. Germline-derived CDR1 and CDR2 are SGHRS and YFSETQ. V gave up 1 base and J gave up 6 bases; unmatched junction bases: 13. CDR3 coding DNA: TGCGCCAGCAGCTTGCGGCCCCGGACAGGGGAAGTCAATGGCTACACCTTC. It is translated as CASSLRPRTGEVNGYTF. Full variable domain (outside the CDR3, taken from reference TRBV5-1 and TRBJ1-2): KAGVTQTPRYLIKTRGQQVTLSCSPISGHRSVSWYQQTPGQGLQFLFEYFSETQRNKGNFPGRFSGRQFSNSRSEMNVSTLELGDSALYLCASSLRPRTGEVNGYTFGSGTRLTVV.

This chain links TRBV6-5 with TRBJ1-5; D ambiguous. CDR3 size: 18 residues. Germline lookup yields CDR1 MNHEY and CDR2 SVGAGI. Deletions cut 0 bases from V and 5 bases from J, with 20 bases between. The CDR3 coding sequence is TGTGCCAGCAGTTACTCCACGAATAGACGGGAAAGCGATCAGCCCCAGCATTTT. Translation: CASSYSTNRRESDQPQHF.

This clonotype was found a few times. The V and J genes are TRBV20-1 and TRBJ1-2, with TRBD1 matching 8 bases. The CDR3 extends over 14 amino acids. Germline CDR1 and CDR2: DFQATT and SNEGSKA (reference sequence). Losses at the gene ends were 2 bases for V and 8 bases for J; bases not matched to a gene: 10. The CDR3 spells CSARMGTGVLGYTF. CDR3 sequence (DNA): TGCAGTGCTAGAATGGGGACAGGTGTTTTAGGCTACACCTTC.

Note on this clonotype: Sequence at one end of the junction differs from germline and may be a read error. The chain has TRBV18 and TRBJ1-2; possibly TRBD1 for D (5 bases). The CDR3 is made up of 14 amino acids. Germline loops: CDR1 KGHSH, CDR2 LQKENI. The CDR3: CAGSPKTENYGYTF. DNA of the CDR3: TGTGCCGGCTCACCTAAGACAGAGAACTATGGCTACACCTTC.

This clonotype was picked up a small number of times. The chain employs TRBV20-1 and TRBJ2-7, with 9 bases identical to TRBD1. J gave up 0 bases and V 3 bases, and 6 bases lay outside the gene matches. This CDR3 spans 15 amino acids. Per germline, CDR1 DFQATT and CDR2 SNEGSKA (reference sequence). The CDR3: CSASRGQGSSYEQYF. The DNA for the CDR3 is TGCAGTGCTAGCCGGGGACAGGGTAGCTCCTACGAGCAGTACTTC.

This clonotype showed up just a few times. This rearrangement joins TRBV6-1 to TRBJ1-1; no clear D. The CDR3 consists of 13 residues. The V end lost 3 bases, the J end lost 0 bases, and 5 bases lay between the germline ends. CDR1 is MNHNS and CDR2 is SASEGT in the germline V gene. For the CDR3, the DNA is TGTGCCAGCAGTGACGATGTGAACACTGAAGCTTTCTTT. It yields the protein CASSDDVNTEAFF.

J is TRBJ2-7 and V is TRBV20-1, with D tentatively TRBD1 or TRBD2 (7 bases each). The CDR3 loop spans 14 amino acids. Germline V gives CDR1 DFQATT, CDR2 SNEGSKA (reference sequence). Trimming shortened V by 3 bases and J by 2 bases, and 14 bases separated the two germline ends. The CDR3 DNA reads TGCAGTGCTAGCCGACAGGGAGGGGCCTACGAGCAGTACTTC. Protein product: CSASRQGGAYEQYF.

A few counts support this clonotype. The V call is TRBV19, the J call TRBJ2-7; a possible D gene is TRBD1 (6 bases). In germline, CDR1 is LNHDA, CDR2 SQIVND (reference sequence). V was cut by 6 bases and J by 2 bases, with 11 bases left in between. The CDR3 runs to 13 residues. This CDR3 reads CASRQGRTYEQYF. As DNA, the CDR3 is TGTGCCAGTAGGCAGGGGCGAACCTACGAGCAGTACTTC.

The rearrangement links TRBV13 to TRBJ2-4; 7 bases are a match to TRBD1. The J call is in doubt because the DNA end fits TRBJ2-7 better. Germline-derived CDR1 and CDR2 are PRHDT and FYEKMQ (reference sequence). The CDR3 totals 14 residues. The CDR3 DNA reads as TGTGCCAGCAGCTCTGCCGCAACAGGGGACGAGCAGTACTTC. Residues: CASSSAATGDEQYF.

This rearrangement joins TRBV11-2 to TRBJ1-3; TRBD1 is a possible D gene (5 bases). Trimming took 3 bases from V and 0 from J, leaving 12 bases between them. CDR1 and CDR2 from the germline V gene are SGHAT and FQNNGV. The CDR3 length is 16 residues. The CDR3 is CASSFQTGLSGNTIYF. CDR3 sequence (DNA): TGTGCCAGCAGCTTTCAAACAGGACTCTCTGGAAACACCATATATTTT.

The chain uses TRBV10-3 and TRBJ2-6; no clear D. Germline CDR1 and CDR2: ENHRY and SYGVKD. The CDR3 extends over 14 amino acids. V shed 3 bases and J shed 0 bases, with 3 bases lying between them. The CDR3, as DNA: TGTGCCATCAGTGAAAACTCTGGGGCCAACGTCCTGACTTTC. Amino acid sequence: CAISENSGANVLTF.